Listed here is a single T cell receptor beta chain. Antigen unknown. The sample belongs to a study of shared clonotypes between healthy human individuals. The study's findings and limits: Exclusively blood specimens were collected; tissue repertoires likely differ.

A 200 ng quantity of DNA, about 30,000 T cell genomes, went into the sorted-subset replicate PCRs. Sequencing was performed with immunoSEQ multiplex PCR; in TCRdb, only in-frame clones are kept and a portion is missing. Of 2 million to 2.5 million clones in the sample, approximately 95% were seen once. Looked up from germline, CDR1 is MDHEN and CDR2 is SYDVKM. Trimming stripped 3 bases from V and 5 bases from J, with 13 bases between. The CDR3 contains 14 residues. Into CD45RA+ naive and CD45RA-negative memory subsets, the CD4+ cells were split. The TCR sequence derives from a man between 18 and 29 years old in good health. Some clones in this sample may be carry-over from other donors' samples. The V gene is TRBV28, the J gene TRBJ1-1; D remains unclear. The material sequenced was naive CD4+ T cells from PBMCs. Subset here: CD45RA+ positively selected. CDR3 sequence reads: CASSFHQDLTEAFF. The CDR3 DNA is TGTGCCAGCAGTTTTCATCAGGACCTGACTGAAGCTTTCTTT.